This TCR beta chain was captured in a study of metastatic and nonmetastatic thyroid tumors. Study-wide background: Patients with malignant and benign thyroid disease provided blood and tumor or nodule tissue, whose repertoires were compared.

The study's findings and limits: Benign nodules reportedly had significantly lower TCR beta diversity than malignant thyroid tumors in blood and tumor.

How the authors handled the data: Differences in CDR3 between clinicopathological groups were drawn on to build a classifier intended to discriminate distant-metastatic papillary thyroid cancer patients. TCRdb re-called the PCR reads via MiXCR. The V and J calls and clone size come from TCRdb's table, not from the authors' own analysis. Among under 20,000 clones listed, 34% were seen once. No patient received treatment before thyroid surgery. On this clone itself: The target antigen is unknown.

Germline CDR1 MGHRA, CDR2 YSYEKL. Trimming stripped 0 bases from V and 0 bases from J, with 9 bases between. This CDR3 spans 16 amino acids. The sequenced material came from tumor tissue. This clonotype was sampled from a female donor with papillary thyroid cancer or a benign thyroid nodule (not recorded which). Some clones in this sample may be carry-over from other donors' samples. The rearrangement links TRBV4-1 to TRBJ1-3; no clear D. CDR3 nucleotides: TGCGCCAGCAGCCAAGACGCTGTAAGCTCTGGAAACACCATATATTTT. Translation: CASSQDAVSSGNTIYF.